The rows below give T cell receptor beta chains drawn from one sample of a study of cytomegalovirus exposure and HLA in healthy donors. Sequenced by immunoSEQ multiplex PCR; TCRdb stores in-frame clones only, minus some. The table has some 210,000 clones, roughly 81% seen once. The sequenced sample consisted of PBMCs. The source is a woman aged 25-40 years in good health and CMV-seropositive. Each CDR3 is given with its conserved first and last residue. Fields, in order: V gene, J gene, CDR3 protein.

v_gene: TRBV11-3; j_gene: TRBJ2-5; CDR3aa: CASSSGGTQYF
v_gene: TRBV2; j_gene: TRBJ2-7; CDR3aa: CASSDSGGFYEQYF
v_gene: TRBV5-1; j_gene: TRBJ2-3; CDR3aa: CASSQNWALAGRDTQYF
v_gene: TRBV5-3; j_gene: TRBJ2-1; CDR3aa: CARSLVDPGFSYNEQFF
v_gene: TRBV28; j_gene: TRBJ1-5; CDR3aa: CASSLAGVYSNQPQHF
v_gene: TRBV28; j_gene: TRBJ2-3; CDR3aa: CASSRLFREADTQYF
v_gene: TRBV5-4; j_gene: TRBJ2-7; CDR3aa: CASSRSSQGSSSYEQYF
v_gene: TRBV15; j_gene: TRBJ2-5; CDR3aa: CATSPRTGRQETQYF
v_gene: TRBV9; j_gene: TRBJ2-7; CDR3aa: CASSVDISYEQYF
v_gene: TRBV6-1; j_gene: TRBJ2-7; CDR3aa: CASSESGTYGEQYF
v_gene: TRBV28; j_gene: TRBJ2-1; CDR3aa: CASSLSPRSSYEQFF
v_gene: TRBV5-1; j_gene: TRBJ1-4; CDR3aa: CASSLDGGGAKLFF
v_gene: TRBV28; j_gene: TRBJ1-5; CDR3aa: CASSSVGGYSNQPQHF
v_gene: TRBV6-5; j_gene: TRBJ2-7; CDR3aa: CASSWAWEGGYEQYF
v_gene: TRBV28; j_gene: TRBJ2-7; CDR3aa: CASSPASTSGVGGKYF
v_gene: TRBV27; j_gene: TRBJ2-3; CDR3aa: CASSKTSGGRTDTQYF
v_gene: TRBV2; j_gene: TRBJ2-7; CDR3aa: CASSGLAGGPTYEQYF
v_gene: TRBV2; j_gene: TRBJ1-5; CDR3aa: CASSPETGGRAGQPQHF
v_gene: TRBV10-3; j_gene: TRBJ1-1; CDR3aa: CAISDFGGIIATEAFF
v_gene: TRBV19; j_gene: TRBJ2-7; CDR3aa: CASSIGKALGTYEQYF
v_gene: TRBV28; j_gene: TRBJ2-1; CDR3aa: CASTPRSGRFYNEQFF
v_gene: TRBV18; j_gene: TRBJ2-1; CDR3aa: CASSRGLAGAYNEQFF
v_gene: TRBV18; j_gene: TRBJ1-1; CDR3aa: CASSRAAVVMNTEAFF
v_gene: TRBV19; j_gene: TRBJ2-4; CDR3aa: CASSTGLAGRGIQYF
v_gene: TRBV30; j_gene: TRBJ1-1; CDR3aa: CAWSELTGYTEAFF
v_gene: TRBV5-6; j_gene: TRBJ1-2; CDR3aa: CASSSRGGYTF
v_gene: TRBV5-6; j_gene: TRBJ1-2; CDR3aa: CASSTDRGLYGYTF
v_gene: TRBV5-1; j_gene: TRBJ2-5; CDR3aa: CASSLAGTPEETQYF
v_gene: TRBV12-1; j_gene: TRBJ2-3; CDR3aa: CASSHGDSREDTQYF
v_gene: TRBV25-1; j_gene: TRBJ1-2; CDR3aa: CASSAPGQGAKVLGYTF
v_gene: TRBV9; j_gene: TRBJ1-2; CDR3aa: CASSVERYGYTF
v_gene: TRBV25-1; j_gene: TRBJ1-1; CDR3aa: CASSESREAFF
v_gene: TRBV5-1; j_gene: TRBJ1-1; CDR3aa: CASSSQGMGEAFF
v_gene: TRBV6-9; j_gene: TRBJ1-3; CDR3aa: CATTLLRGNGNTIYF
v_gene: TRBV2; j_gene: TRBJ2-7; CDR3aa: CASRVISGTDSYEQYF
v_gene: TRBV10-3; j_gene: TRBJ1-6; CDR3aa: CAISSKGQDNSPLHF
v_gene: TRBV11-2; j_gene: TRBJ2-5; CDR3aa: CASGPGRETQYF
v_gene: TRBV5-3; j_gene: TRBJ2-1; CDR3aa: CARSLASGNYNEQFF
v_gene: TRBV4-2; j_gene: TRBJ2-5; CDR3aa: CASSQSGAQETQYF
v_gene: TRBV7-8; j_gene: TRBJ2-3; CDR3aa: CASSAGTGITDTQYF
v_gene: TRBV10-3; j_gene: TRBJ1-2; CDR3aa: CAISGYRDGYTF
v_gene: TRBV2; j_gene: TRBJ1-2; CDR3aa: CASGRGRANYGYTF
v_gene: TRBV4-1; j_gene: TRBJ1-5; CDR3aa: CASSQEEPYSNQPQHF
v_gene: TRBV10-3; j_gene: TRBJ1-1; CDR3aa: CATLRETFNTEAFF
v_gene: TRBV6-5; j_gene: TRBJ2-1; CDR3aa: CASSRPGDRVTGQFF
v_gene: TRBV19; j_gene: TRBJ1-2; CDR3aa: CASTRGKGLSRNYGYTF